This TCR beta chain stems from a study of T-cell reconstitution after alpha-beta-depleted transplantation in children. Study-level points and caveats: Newly produced T cells mostly accounted for T-cell counts and diversity one year post-transplant. As was reported, about two months after transplant, alpha-beta T cells came from several hundred expanded graft clones. There were some patients whose high TCRbeta diversity at day 60 came from surviving recipient T cells and thymic progenitors.

With regard to this clonotype: Its matching antigen is unknown.

This CDR3 spans 16 amino acids. Germline CDR1 reads LNHNV; CDR2 reads YYDKDF (reference sequence). V lost 3 bases and J lost 8, with 22 bases in between. A TCRbeta library incorporating unique molecular identifiers was prepared. One entry per CDR3 protein, called by TCRdb with MiXCR from the PCR reads. The sample lists about 110,000 distinct CDR3 sequences, approximately 6% occurring once. The source of this sequence is a male patient aged 2-9 years who had a stem cell transplant for acute lymphoblastic leukemia, so the T cells may come from the graft donor. The sample here was PBMCs, mostly from graft donor cells, taken 360 days after TCRalphabeta/CD19-depleted stem cell transplant. The chain carries TRBV15 and TRBJ1-2; a weak D match, TRBD1 (5 bases). The CDR3 DNA reads as TGTGCCACCAGCAGGGGGGGGTTAACGGTACCAGGAGGCTACACCTTC. This translates into CATSRGGLTVPGGYTF.